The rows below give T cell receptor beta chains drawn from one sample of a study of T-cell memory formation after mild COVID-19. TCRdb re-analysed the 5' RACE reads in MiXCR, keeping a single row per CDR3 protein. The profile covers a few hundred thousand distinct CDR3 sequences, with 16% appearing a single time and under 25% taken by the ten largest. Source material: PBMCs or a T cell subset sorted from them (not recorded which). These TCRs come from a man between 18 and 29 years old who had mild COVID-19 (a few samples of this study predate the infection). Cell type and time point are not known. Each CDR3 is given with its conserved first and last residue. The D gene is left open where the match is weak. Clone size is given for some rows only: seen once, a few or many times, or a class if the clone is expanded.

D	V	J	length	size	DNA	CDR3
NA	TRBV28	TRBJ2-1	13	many	TGTGCCAGCAGCCTCCGAGGCGGCAATGAGCAGTTCTTC	CASSLRGGNEQFF
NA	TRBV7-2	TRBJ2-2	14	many	TGTGCCAGCAGCAACCGGGGGAACACCGGGGAGCTGTTTTTT	CASSNRGNTGELFF
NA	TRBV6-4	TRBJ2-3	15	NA	TGTGCCAGCAGTGACCGTGCAGCTAGCACAGATACGCAGTATTTT	CASSDRAASTDTQYF
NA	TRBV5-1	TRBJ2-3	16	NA	TGCGCCAGCAGCTTGTTCGGACAGTCTAGCACAGATACGCAGTATTTT	CASSLFGQSSTDTQYF
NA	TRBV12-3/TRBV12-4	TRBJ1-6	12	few	TGTGCCAGCAGTTTGAGGTTGTCACCCCTCCACTTT	CASSLRLSPLHF
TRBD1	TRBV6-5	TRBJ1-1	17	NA	TGTGCCAGCAGTGACGATCCGGGACAGAGGTTGAACACTGAAGCTTTCTTT	CASSDDPGQRLNTEAFF
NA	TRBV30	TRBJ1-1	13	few	TGTGCCTGGATAAAGGAGGGGAACACTGAAGCTTTCTTT	CAWIKEGNTEAFF
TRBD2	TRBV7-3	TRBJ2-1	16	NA	TGTGCCAGCAGCTCCTCCGGGACTAGCGGGGGGGGTGAGCAGTTCTTC	CASSSSGTSGGGEQFF
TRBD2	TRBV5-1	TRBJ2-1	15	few	TGCGCCAGCAGTCGGACTAGCGGCTCCTACAATGAGCAGTTCTTC	CASSRTSGSYNEQFF
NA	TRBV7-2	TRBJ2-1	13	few	TGTGCCAGCAGCTTAGCGGCTTTCAATGAGCAGTTCTTC	CASSLAAFNEQFF
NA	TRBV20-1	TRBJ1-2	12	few	TGCAGTGCGATACCTCGGGGGTATGGCTACACCTTC	CSAIPRGYGYTF
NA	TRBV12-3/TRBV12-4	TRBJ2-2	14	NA	TGTGCCAGCACTCCCGCAGGGTTACCCGGGGAGCTGTTTTTT	CASTPAGLPGELFF
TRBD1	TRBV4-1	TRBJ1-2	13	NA	TGCGCCAGCAGCCAGTGGACAGGGGCCAGCTACACCTTC	CASSQWTGASYTF
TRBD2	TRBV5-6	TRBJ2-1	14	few	TGTGCCAGCAGCTTGGGGGGGACTAGATGGGAGCAGTTCTTC	CASSLGGTRWEQFF
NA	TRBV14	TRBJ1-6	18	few	TGTGCCAGCAGCCAAGGGGGACGTAGGAGCTCCTATAATTCACCCCTCCACTTT	CASSQGGRRSSYNSPLHF
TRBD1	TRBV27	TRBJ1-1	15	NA	TGTGCCAGCAGTCCCATGACAGGGATACAATTTGAAGCTTTCTTT	CASSPMTGIQFEAFF
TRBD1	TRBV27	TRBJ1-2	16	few	TGTGCCAGCAGTTTAAACAGGGGGCTCGGGAGCTATGGCTACACCTTC	CASSLNRGLGSYGYTF
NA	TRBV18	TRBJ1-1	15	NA	TGTGCCAGCTCACCACCAAACGGACTAAACACTGAAGCTTTCTTT	CASSPPNGLNTEAFF
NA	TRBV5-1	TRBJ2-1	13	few	TGCGCCAGCAGCCGGTTGCCATCCAATGAGCAGTTCTTC	CASSRLPSNEQFF
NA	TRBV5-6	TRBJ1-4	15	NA	TGTGCCAGCAGCTTGGACCCCCGTTGGAATGAAAAACTGTTTTTT	CASSLDPRWNEKLFF
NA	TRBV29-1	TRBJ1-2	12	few	TGCAGCTCGTCGGGTCCTAACTATGGCTACACCTTC	CSSSGPNYGYTF
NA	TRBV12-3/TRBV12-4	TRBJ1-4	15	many	TGTGCCAGCAGTTCGTGGACGGAACCGAATGAAAAACTGTTTTTT	CASSSWTEPNEKLFF
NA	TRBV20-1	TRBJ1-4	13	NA	TGCAGTGCTTTTGCGGGACCCGATGAAAAACTGTTTTTT	CSAFAGPDEKLFF
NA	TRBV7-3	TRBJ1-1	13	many	TGTGCCAGCAGCTTATACAGCCACACTGAAGCTTTCTTT	CASSLYSHTEAFF
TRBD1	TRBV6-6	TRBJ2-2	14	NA	TGTGCCAGCGAGGGACAGGGGTACACCGGGGAGCTGTTTTTT	CASEGQGYTGELFF
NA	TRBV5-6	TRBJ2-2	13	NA	TGTGCCAGCAGCCCCTCGGGGCGACCTGAGCTGTTTTTT	CASSPSGRPELFF
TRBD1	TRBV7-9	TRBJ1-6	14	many	TGTGCCAGCAGCCTCCGACAGGGGAATTCACCCCTCCACTTT	CASSLRQGNSPLHF
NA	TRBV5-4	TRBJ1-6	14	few	TGTGCCAGCAGCTTGGAGAGGGGTAATTCACCCCTCCACTTT	CASSLERGNSPLHF
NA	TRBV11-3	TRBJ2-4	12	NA	TGTGCCAGCGAGGGTAATGAAAACATTCAGTACTTC	CASEGNENIQYF